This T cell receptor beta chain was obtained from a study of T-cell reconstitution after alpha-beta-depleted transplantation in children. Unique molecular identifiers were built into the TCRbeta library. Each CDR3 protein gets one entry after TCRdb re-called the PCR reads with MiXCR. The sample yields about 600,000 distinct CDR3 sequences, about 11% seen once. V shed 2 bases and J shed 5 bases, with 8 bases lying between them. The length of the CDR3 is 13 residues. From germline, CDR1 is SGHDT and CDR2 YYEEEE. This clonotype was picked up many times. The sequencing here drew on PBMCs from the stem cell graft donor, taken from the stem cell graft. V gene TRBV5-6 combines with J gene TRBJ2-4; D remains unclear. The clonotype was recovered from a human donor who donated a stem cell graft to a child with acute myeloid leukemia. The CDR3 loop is CASSLSQENIQYF. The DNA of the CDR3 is TGTGCCAGCAGCTTAAGTCAAGAAAACATTCAGTACTTC.